This T cell receptor (beta chain) was documented in a study of blood T cell repertoires in COVID-19. Across the whole study: PBMCs, B-cell-depleted T cells, or T cells were the source of the cDNA or gDNA that made up the material.

Germline V gene sequence: CDR1 SQVTM, CDR2 ANQGSEA. The CDR3 length is 14 residues. Trimming at V came to 5 bases and at J to 2 bases, leaving 2 bases not matched to a gene. Comments on this clone: Other DNA sequences of this sample code for an identical CDR3.

TCRdb keeps only in-frame clones here, not all; method: immunoSEQ multiplex PCR. This sample has about 240,000 clones, with roughly 76% found just once. Seattle patients were enrolled during active infection and followed longitudinally. This clonotype was sampled from a woman over 75 with COVID-19, enrolled during active disease. The rearrangement joins TRBV29-1 to TRBJ2-3; 12 bases line up with TRBD2. Material: peripheral blood. CDR3 sequence: CSVRLAGATDTQYF. In DNA, the CDR3 is TGCAGCGTTCGACTAGCGGGGGCCACAGATACGCAGTATTTT.